A selection of T cell receptor beta chains follows, all from one sample in a study of shared clonotypes between healthy human individuals. Produced via immunoSEQ multiplex PCR; TCRdb's table is partial and in-frame only. In the table there are about 480,000 clones, about three quarters of which are singletons. Sequences were obtained from PBMCs. Every receptor here comes from a woman in her thirties or forties in good health. Some clones in this sample may be carry-over from other donors' samples. Each CDR3 is given with its conserved first and last residue. The order of the fields is D gene, V gene, CDR3 protein. The D gene is left open where the match is weak.

d_call: NA
v_call: TRBV5-5
cdr3_aa: CASSHQGNGNQPQHF

d_call: TRBD2
v_call: TRBV9
cdr3_aa: CASSVGTSYEQYF

d_call: NA
v_call: TRBV6-1
cdr3_aa: CASLDLMVHEQYF

d_call: TRBD2
v_call: TRBV5-4
cdr3_aa: CASSSGTSGRVHEQYF

d_call: TRBD2
v_call: TRBV10-2
cdr3_aa: CASGGGRAQLRYEQYF

d_call: NA
v_call: TRBV5-4
cdr3_aa: CASSGGRTETQYF

d_call: NA
v_call: TRBV5-1
cdr3_aa: CASSLIPSAYGYTF

d_call: NA
v_call: TRBV6-5
cdr3_aa: CASRSTGPNTEAFF

d_call: TRBD2
v_call: TRBV28
cdr3_aa: CATIGGIYNEQFF

d_call: NA
v_call: TRBV5-1
cdr3_aa: CASSLTGDTQYF

d_call: NA
v_call: TRBV10-2
cdr3_aa: CASSESRADQPQHF

d_call: NA
v_call: TRBV7-8
cdr3_aa: CASSMGRILGEQYF

d_call: TRBD1
v_call: TRBV29-1
cdr3_aa: CSVFAAGGAYNEQFF

d_call: TRBD1
v_call: TRBV25-1
cdr3_aa: CASSEPGGAVHEQYF

d_call: NA
v_call: TRBV5-1
cdr3_aa: CASSCPGCTYNEQFF

d_call: NA
v_call: TRBV18
cdr3_aa: CASSPRTGGNTDTQYF

d_call: NA
v_call: TRBV5-1
cdr3_aa: CASSPRQSSYNEQFF

d_call: NA
v_call: TRBV11-3
cdr3_aa: CASSLGLTNTGELFF

d_call: NA
v_call: TRBV9
cdr3_aa: CASSLTTNTEAFF

d_call: NA
v_call: TRBV11-3
cdr3_aa: CASSLGLASYNEQFF

d_call: NA
v_call: TRBV7-6
cdr3_aa: CASSLSRKDTQYF

d_call: TRBD2
v_call: TRBV10-2
cdr3_aa: CASRRTSGAVNEQFF

d_call: NA
v_call: TRBV11-2
cdr3_aa: CASSPLGGKAGELFF

d_call: NA
v_call: TRBV18
cdr3_aa: CASSPQGQNTEAFF

d_call: NA
v_call: TRBV30
cdr3_aa: CAWSGRTANYGYTF

d_call: NA
v_call: TRBV10-3
cdr3_aa: CAIKGESSGNTIYF

d_call: NA
v_call: TRBV30
cdr3_aa: CAWRATSIYNEQFF

d_call: NA
v_call: TRBV4-1
cdr3_aa: CASSQDFRGGGSYNEQFF

d_call: NA
v_call: TRBV7-9
cdr3_aa: CASSLGVGDTGELFF

d_call: TRBD2
v_call: TRBV28
cdr3_aa: CATDPSGRAREQYF

d_call: NA
v_call: TRBV28
cdr3_aa: CASSKGHLRGYTF

d_call: NA
v_call: TRBV19
cdr3_aa: CASSATRQTPEAFF

d_call: NA
v_call: TRBV2
cdr3_aa: CASSLSYGYTF

d_call: NA
v_call: TRBV19
cdr3_aa: CASSSPPESYGYTF

d_call: NA
v_call: TRBV18
cdr3_aa: CASSPSGFSYEQYF

d_call: TRBD1
v_call: TRBV7-2
cdr3_aa: CASSLGGTGVLYGYTF

d_call: TRBD1
v_call: TRBV18
cdr3_aa: CASSRDRGRYGYTF

d_call: TRBD1
v_call: TRBV4-1
cdr3_aa: CASSPGGQGARSTGELFF

d_call: TRBD2
v_call: TRBV4-1
cdr3_aa: CASSQPPGLGVSHEQYF

d_call: NA
v_call: TRBV15
cdr3_aa: CATSRDRNTEAFF

d_call: TRBD1
v_call: TRBV19
cdr3_aa: CASSVTGGASNQPQHF

d_call: NA
v_call: TRBV6-5
cdr3_aa: CASSYSRRDGEKLFF

d_call: TRBD1
v_call: TRBV7-2
cdr3_aa: CASSLATGRTEAFF

d_call: NA
v_call: TRBV28
cdr3_aa: CASSTPQQVSYEQYF

d_call: TRBD1
v_call: TRBV6-5
cdr3_aa: CASSTNRGAGSEQYF